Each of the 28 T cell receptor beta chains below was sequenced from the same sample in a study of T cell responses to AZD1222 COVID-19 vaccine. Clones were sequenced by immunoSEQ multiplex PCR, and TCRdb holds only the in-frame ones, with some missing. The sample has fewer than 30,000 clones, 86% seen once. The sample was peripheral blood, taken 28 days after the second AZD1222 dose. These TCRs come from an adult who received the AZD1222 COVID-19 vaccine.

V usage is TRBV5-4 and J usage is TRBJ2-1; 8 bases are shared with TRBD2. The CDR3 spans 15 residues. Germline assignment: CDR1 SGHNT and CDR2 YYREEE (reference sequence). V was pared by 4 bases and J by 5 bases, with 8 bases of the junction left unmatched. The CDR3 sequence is CASSPSSGRDNEQFF. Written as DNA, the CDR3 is TGTGCCAGCAGCCCGTCTAGCGGGCGAGACAATGAGCAGTTCTTC.

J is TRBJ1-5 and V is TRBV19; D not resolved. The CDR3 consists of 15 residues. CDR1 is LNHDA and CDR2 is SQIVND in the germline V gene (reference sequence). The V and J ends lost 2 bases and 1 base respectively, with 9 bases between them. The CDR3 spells CASSITRLSNQPQHF. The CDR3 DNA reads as TGTGCCAGTAGTATAACAAGACTAAGCAATCAGCCCCAGCATTTT. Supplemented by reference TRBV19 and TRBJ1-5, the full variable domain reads DGGITQSPKYLFRKEGQNVTLSCEQNLNHDAMYWYRQDPGQGLRLIYYSQIVNDFQKGDIAEGYSVSREKKESFPLTVTSAQKNPTAFYLCASSITRLSNQPQHFGDGTRLSIL.

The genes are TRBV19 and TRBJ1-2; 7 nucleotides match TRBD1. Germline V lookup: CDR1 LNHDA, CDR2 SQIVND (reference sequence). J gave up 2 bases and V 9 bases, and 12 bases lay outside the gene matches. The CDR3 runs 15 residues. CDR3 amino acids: CASGGDSTGNYGYTF. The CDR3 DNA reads TGTGCCAGCGGGGGAGATTCGACAGGGAACTATGGCTACACCTTC.

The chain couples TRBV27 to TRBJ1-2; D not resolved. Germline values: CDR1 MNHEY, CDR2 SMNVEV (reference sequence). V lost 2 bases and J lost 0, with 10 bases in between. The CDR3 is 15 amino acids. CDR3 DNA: TGTGCCAGCAGTTTACGTCGGGAAACTAACTATGGCTACACCTTC. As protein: CASSLRRETNYGYTF.

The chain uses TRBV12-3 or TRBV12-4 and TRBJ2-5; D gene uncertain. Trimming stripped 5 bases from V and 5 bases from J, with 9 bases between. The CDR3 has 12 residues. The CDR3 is CASSPTTETQYF. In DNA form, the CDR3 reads TGTGCCAGCAGTCCGACGACGGAGACCCAGTACTTC.

The CDR3: CASSQGTGETQYF. The CDR3, as DNA: TGCGCCAGCAGCCAAGGCACGGGAGAGACCCAGTACTTC. This chain uses TRBV4-1 with TRBJ2-5; unclear D gene. Germline V gene lookup returns CDR1 MGHRA and CDR2 YSYEKL. Trimming took 1 base from V and 4 from J, leaving 7 bases between them. The CDR3 is made up of 13 amino acids.

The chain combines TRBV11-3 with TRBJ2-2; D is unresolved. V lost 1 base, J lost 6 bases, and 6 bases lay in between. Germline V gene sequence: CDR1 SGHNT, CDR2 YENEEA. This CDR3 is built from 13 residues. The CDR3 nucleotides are TGTGCCAGCAGCTTAGTTGACGCCGGGGAGCTGTTTTTT. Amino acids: CASSLVDAGELFF.

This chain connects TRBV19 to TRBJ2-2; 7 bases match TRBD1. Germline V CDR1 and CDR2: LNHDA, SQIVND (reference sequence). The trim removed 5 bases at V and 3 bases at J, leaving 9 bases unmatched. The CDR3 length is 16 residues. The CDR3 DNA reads TGTGCCAGTAGTCCACAGGGACAGCCATACACCGGGGAGCTGTTTTTT. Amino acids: CASSPQGQPYTGELFF.

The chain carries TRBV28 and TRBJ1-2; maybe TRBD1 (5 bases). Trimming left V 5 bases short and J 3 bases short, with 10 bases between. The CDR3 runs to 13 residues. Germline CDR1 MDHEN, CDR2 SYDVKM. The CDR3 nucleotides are TGTGCCAGCAGTCAGCCAGGGTACTATGGCTACACCTTC. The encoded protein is CASSQPGYYGYTF.

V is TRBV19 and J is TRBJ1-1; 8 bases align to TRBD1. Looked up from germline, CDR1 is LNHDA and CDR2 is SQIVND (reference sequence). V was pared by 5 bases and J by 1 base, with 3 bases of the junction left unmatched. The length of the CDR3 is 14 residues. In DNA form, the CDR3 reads TGTGCCAGTAGTGCCGGGACAGGGAACACTGAAGCTTTCTTT. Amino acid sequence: CASSAGTGNTEAFF.

The CDR3 region has the DNA TGTGCCAGCAGTGACAGTCGGGGGTGGCAGTACTTC. This gives the protein CASSDSRGWQYF. The chain links TRBV2 to TRBJ2-7; maybe TRBD2 (6 bases). V dropped 3 bases and J dropped 9 bases, with 12 bases sitting between them. CDR1 is SNHLY, CDR2 FYNNEI, per germline. This CDR3 is 12 amino acids long.

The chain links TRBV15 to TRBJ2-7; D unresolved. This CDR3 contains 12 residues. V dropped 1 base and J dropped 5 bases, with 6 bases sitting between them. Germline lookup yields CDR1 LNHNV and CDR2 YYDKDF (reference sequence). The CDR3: CATSRVSDEQYF. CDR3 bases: TGTGCCACCAGCAGAGTTTCTGACGAGCAGTACTTC.

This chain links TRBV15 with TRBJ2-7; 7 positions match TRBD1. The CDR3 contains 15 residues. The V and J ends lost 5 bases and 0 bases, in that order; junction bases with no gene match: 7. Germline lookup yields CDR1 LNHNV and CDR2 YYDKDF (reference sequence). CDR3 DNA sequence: TGTGCCACCAGCGCCCCCGGGACAGCCTCCTACGAGCAGTACTTC. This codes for CATSAPGTASYEQYF.

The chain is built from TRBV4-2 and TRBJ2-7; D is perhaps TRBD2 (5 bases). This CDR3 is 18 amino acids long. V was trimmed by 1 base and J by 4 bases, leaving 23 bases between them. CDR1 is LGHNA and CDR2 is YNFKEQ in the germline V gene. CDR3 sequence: CASSQGWGEANRGYEQYF. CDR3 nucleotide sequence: TGTGCCAGCAGCCAAGGGTGGGGAGAGGCGAACCGCGGGTACGAGCAGTACTTC.

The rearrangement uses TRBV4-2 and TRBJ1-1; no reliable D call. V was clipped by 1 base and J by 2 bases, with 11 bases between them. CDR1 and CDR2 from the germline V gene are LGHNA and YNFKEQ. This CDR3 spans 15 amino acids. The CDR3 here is CASSQALEYNTEAFF. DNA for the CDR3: TGTGCCAGCAGCCAAGCGCTGGAGTATAACACTGAAGCTTTCTTT.

CDR3 amino acids: CASTRGGRGETQYF. Written as DNA, the CDR3 is TGTGCCAGCACCAGGGGGGGCAGAGGAGAGACCCAGTACTTC. The chain recombines TRBV6-5 with TRBJ2-5; D assignment may be TRBD1 or TRBD2 (7 bases each). Per the germline V gene, CDR1 is MNHEY and CDR2 is SVGAGI. Trimming cost V 7 bases and J 4 bases, with 16 bases left between them. The CDR3 length is 14 residues.

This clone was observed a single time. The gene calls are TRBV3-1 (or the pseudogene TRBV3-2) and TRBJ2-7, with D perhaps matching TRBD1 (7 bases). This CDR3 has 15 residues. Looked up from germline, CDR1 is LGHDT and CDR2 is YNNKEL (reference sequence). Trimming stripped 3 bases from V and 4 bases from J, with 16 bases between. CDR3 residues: CASSHRGGAGYEQYF. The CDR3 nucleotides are TGTGCCAGCAGCCACCGAGGGGGCGCGGGGTACGAGCAGTACTTC.

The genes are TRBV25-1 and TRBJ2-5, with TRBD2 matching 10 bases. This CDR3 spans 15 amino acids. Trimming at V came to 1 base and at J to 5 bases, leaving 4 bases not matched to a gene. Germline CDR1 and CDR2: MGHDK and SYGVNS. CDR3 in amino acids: CASSEFLAGDETQYF. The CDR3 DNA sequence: TGTGCCAGCAGTGAATTTCTAGCGGGGGATGAGACCCAGTACTTC.

CDR3 protein: CACRSSGANVLTF. For the CDR3, the DNA is TGTGCCTGCCGGAGCTCTGGGGCCAACGTCCTGACTTTC. J is TRBJ2-6 and V is TRBV30; D gene uncertain. Germline lookup yields CDR1 GTSNPN and CDR2 SVGIG (reference sequence). This CDR3 spans 13 amino acids. The germline V and J ends were trimmed by 6 bases and 0 bases, with 6 bases remaining between them.

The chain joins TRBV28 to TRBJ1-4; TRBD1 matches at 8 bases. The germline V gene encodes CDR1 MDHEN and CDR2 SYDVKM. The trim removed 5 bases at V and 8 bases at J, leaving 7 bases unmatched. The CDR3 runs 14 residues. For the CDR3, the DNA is TGTGCCAGCAGTACAGGACAGGGACGGGAAAAACTGTTTTTT. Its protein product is CASSTGQGREKLFF.

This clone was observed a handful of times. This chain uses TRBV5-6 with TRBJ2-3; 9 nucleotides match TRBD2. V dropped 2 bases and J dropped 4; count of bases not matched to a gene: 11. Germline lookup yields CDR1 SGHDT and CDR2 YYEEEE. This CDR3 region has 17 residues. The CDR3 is CASSFFSGSSSPDTQYF. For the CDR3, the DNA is TGTGCCAGCAGCTTTTTTAGCGGGAGTTCAAGCCCAGATACGCAGTATTTT.

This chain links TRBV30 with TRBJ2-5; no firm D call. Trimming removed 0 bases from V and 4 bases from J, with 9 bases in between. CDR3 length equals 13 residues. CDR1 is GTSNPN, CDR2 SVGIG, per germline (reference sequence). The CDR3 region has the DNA TGTGCCTGGAGTGTAACTTGGACAGAGACCCAGTACTTC. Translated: CAWSVTWTETQYF.

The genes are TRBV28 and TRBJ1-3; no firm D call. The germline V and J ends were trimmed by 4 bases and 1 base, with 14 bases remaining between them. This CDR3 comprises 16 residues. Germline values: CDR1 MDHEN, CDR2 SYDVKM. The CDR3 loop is CASSSSGFGSGNTIYF. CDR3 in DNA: TGTGCCAGCAGTTCGTCGGGATTTGGGTCTGGAAACACCATATATTTT.

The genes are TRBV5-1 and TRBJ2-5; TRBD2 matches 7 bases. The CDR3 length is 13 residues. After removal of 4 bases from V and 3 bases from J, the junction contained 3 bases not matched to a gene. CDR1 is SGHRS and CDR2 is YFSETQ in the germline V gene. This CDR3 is CASSPGLEETQYF. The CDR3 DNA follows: TGCGCCAGCAGCCCAGGACTAGAAGAGACCCAGTACTTC. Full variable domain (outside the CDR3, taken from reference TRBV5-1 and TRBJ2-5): KAGVTQTPRYLIKTRGQQVTLSCSPISGHRSVSWYQQTPGQGLQFLFEYFSETQRNKGNFPGRFSGRQFSNSRSEMNVSTLELGDSALYLCASSPGLEETQYFGPGTRLLVL.

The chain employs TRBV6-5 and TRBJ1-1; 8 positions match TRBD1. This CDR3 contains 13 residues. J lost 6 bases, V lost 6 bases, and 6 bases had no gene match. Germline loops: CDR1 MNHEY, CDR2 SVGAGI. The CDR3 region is CASRGQGAAEAFF. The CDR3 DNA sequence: TGTGCCAGCAGGGGGCAGGGGGCCGCTGAAGCTTTCTTT.

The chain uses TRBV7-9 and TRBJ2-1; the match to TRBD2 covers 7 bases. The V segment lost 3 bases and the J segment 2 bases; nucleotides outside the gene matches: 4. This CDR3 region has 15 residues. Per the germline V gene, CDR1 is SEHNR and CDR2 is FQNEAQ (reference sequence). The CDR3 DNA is TGTGCCAGCAGCTTGAGCGGGATTGCCTACAATGAGCAGTTCTTC. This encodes CASSLSGIAYNEQFF.

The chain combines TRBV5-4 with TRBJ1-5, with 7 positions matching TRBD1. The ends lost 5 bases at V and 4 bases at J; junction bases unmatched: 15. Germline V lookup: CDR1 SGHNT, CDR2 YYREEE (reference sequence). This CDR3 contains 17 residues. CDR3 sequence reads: CASRCRQGTTRNQPQHF. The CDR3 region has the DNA TGTGCCAGCAGATGCAGACAGGGAACAACCCGAAATCAGCCCCAGCATTTT.

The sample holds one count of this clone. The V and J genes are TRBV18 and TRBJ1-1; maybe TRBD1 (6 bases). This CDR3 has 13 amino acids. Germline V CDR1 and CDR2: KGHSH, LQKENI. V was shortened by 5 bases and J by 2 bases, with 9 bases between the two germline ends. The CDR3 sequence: CASSGQPNTEAFF. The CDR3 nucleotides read TGTGCCAGCTCAGGACAGCCAAACACTGAAGCTTTCTTT.